This passage covers 25 T cell receptor beta chains from one sample sequenced in a study of beta chain features in type 1 diabetes. Reverse transcribing all isolated RNA meant expressed TCRB transcripts were sequenced. Libraries were prepared by immunoSEQ multiplex PCR; TCRdb keeps only in-frame clonotypes and omits some of them. The sample consists of 200,000 to 250,000 clones, roughly 14% of them appearing once. Their target antigens are unknown. General study points: For Type 1 diabetes patients, all four CD4+ subsets carried TCRB CDR3s that were moderately but significantly shorter.

The sample taken for sequencing was naive CD4+ T cells from blood. Receptor source: a man younger than 45 with type 1 diabetes.

This chain links TRBV18 with TRBJ2-1; the match to TRBD2 covers 7 bases. The germline CDR1 and CDR2 sequences are KGHSH and LQKENI. The junction had 11 bases not matched to a gene; V was cut back by 6 bases and J by 6 bases. The CDR3 sequence is 15 residues long. DNA of the CDR3: TGTGCCAGCTCCCTCCTAGCGGACTACCTCAATGAGCAGTTCTTC. Translation: CASSLLADYLNEQFF.

This clone was detected only a few times. The chain is built from TRBV11-3 and TRBJ2-7; possibly TRBD1 for D (5 bases). Germline V CDR1 and CDR2: SGHNT, YENEEA. V lost 5 bases and J 2 bases, leaving 7 bases between the germline ends. The CDR3 runs 12 residues. CDR3 sequence: CASSRTPYEQYF. CDR3 coding DNA: TGTGCCAGCAGCAGGACACCCTACGAGCAGTACTTC.

This clone has a handful of counts. V usage is TRBV27 and J usage is TRBJ2-1; TRBD2 aligns across 7 bases. Trimming removed 7 bases from V and 0 bases from J; junction bases left unmatched: 6. The germline V gene encodes CDR1 MNHEY and CDR2 SMNVEV (reference sequence). The CDR3 has 15 amino acids. The DNA of the CDR3 is TGTGCCAGCAACGTAGCGGGCCGCTCCTACAATGAGCAGTTCTTC. Translating it yields CASNVAGRSYNEQFF.

The V gene is TRBV6-1, the J gene TRBJ2-7; 10 bases map to TRBD1. The V gene's germline CDR1 is MNHNS and CDR2 SASEGT. The CDR3 is 16 amino acids. Trimming cost V 1 base and J 3 bases; bases outside gene matches: 6. Written as DNA, the CDR3 is TGTGCCAGCAGTGAAGGAAGGACAGGGGGTATCTACGAGCAGTACTTC. Protein: CASSEGRTGGIYEQYF.

As regards this clone: Other DNA sequences within the sample encode an identical CDR3. The J gene is TRBJ2-5, the V gene TRBV11-2; TRBD2 might be the D (7 bases). The CDR3 is made up of 14 amino acids. The germline V gene has CDR1 SGHAT and CDR2 FQNNGV. Trimming removed 3 bases at V and 2 bases at J, with 10 bases between. In DNA, the CDR3 is TGTGCCAGCAGCTTGAGGGGGGGTCAAGAGACCCAGTACTTC. Translation: CASSLRGGQETQYF.

This clone came up a few times. The gene calls are TRBV6-6 and TRBJ1-2; D is possibly TRBD1 (5 bases). Germline values: CDR1 MNHNY, CDR2 SVGAGI (reference sequence). This CDR3 spans 13 amino acids. Trimming removed 7 bases at V and 8 bases at J, with 17 bases between. The CDR3 is CASTADAGQGYTF. CDR3 sequence (DNA): TGTGCCAGCACCGCCGACGCGGGGCAAGGCTACACCTTC.

V gene TRBV7-9 combines with J gene TRBJ2-5; no definite D call. Germline V lookup: CDR1 SEHNR, CDR2 FQNEAQ (reference sequence). This CDR3 has 14 residues. Trimming cost V 1 base and J 2 bases, with 8 bases left between them. The CDR3 coding sequence is TGTGCCAGCAGCTTAGGGAGATCACAAGAGACCCAGTACTTC. Translated, it gives CASSLGRSQETQYF.

This clone has only a few counts. The genes are TRBV9 and TRBJ1-1; 7 bases fit TRBD1. The V gene end was trimmed by 3 bases and the J gene end by 1 base; junction bases not matched to a gene: 6. There are 15 residues in the CDR3. The germline gives CDR1 SGDLS, CDR2 YYNGEE. The CDR3: CASSAEGQWNTEAFF. DNA for the CDR3: TGTGCCAGCAGCGCCGAGGGACAGTGGAACACTGAAGCTTTCTTT.

Here the CDR3 reads CASSLGQGGYGYTF. The CDR3 DNA is TGTGCCAGCAGCTTGGGACAGGGTGGCTATGGCTACACCTTC. This sequence joins TRBV7-2 and TRBJ1-2; the match to TRBD1 covers 9 bases. Germline loops: CDR1 SGHTA, CDR2 FQGNSA. The CDR3 contains 14 residues. With V trimmed by 3 bases and J by 4 bases, 3 bases remained unmatched.

This clone was seen only a few times. V gene TRBV14 combines with J gene TRBJ1-1, with no clear D. The CDR3 has 12 amino acids. V lost 4 bases and J lost 7, with 10 bases in between. The germline gives CDR1 SGHDN, CDR2 FVKESK. CDR3 sequence (DNA): TGTGCCAGCAGCCGAACACCGATTGAAGCTTTCTTT. Protein: CASSRTPIEAFF.

The V call is TRBV27, the J call TRBJ1-2; no clear D gene. The CDR3 has 16 amino acids. Trimming left V 3 bases short and J 0 bases short, with 14 bases between. Germline-derived CDR1 and CDR2 are MNHEY and SMNVEV (reference sequence). CDR3 protein: CASSFIAAAPNYGYTF. The CDR3 nucleotides are TGTGCCAGCAGTTTTATCGCGGCAGCTCCTAACTATGGCTACACCTTC.

The sample holds a few counts of this clone. J is TRBJ1-2 and V is TRBV2; 7 bases are shared with TRBD1. The CDR3 runs to 14 residues. The germline V gene encodes CDR1 SNHLY and CDR2 FYNNEI. J lost 5 bases, V lost 3 bases, and 6 bases had no gene match. Here the CDR3 DNA reads TGTGCCAGCAGTGAGGAACAGGGGCCTTATGGCTACACCTTC. Its translation is CASSEEQGPYGYTF. Full variable domain (remainder filled in from reference TRBV2 and TRBJ1-2): EPEVTQTPSHQVTQMGQEVILRCVPISNHLYFYWYRQILGQKVEFLVSFYNNEISEKSEIFDDQFSVERPDGSNFTLKIRSTKLEDSAMYFCASSEEQGPYGYTFGSGTRLTVV.

This clone appeared a few times. The chain is built from TRBV29-1 and TRBJ2-3; D is perhaps TRBD2 (5 bases). CDR3 size: 12 residues. Germline assignment: CDR1 SQVTM and CDR2 ANQGSEA. The germline V and J ends were trimmed by 2 bases and 3 bases, with 6 bases remaining between them. The CDR3 loop is CSVESGTDTQYF. CDR3 sequence (DNA): TGCAGCGTTGAATCGGGGACAGATACGCAGTATTTT.

V gene TRBV19 combines with J gene TRBJ2-7; D might be TRBD1 (6 bases). Germline V gene data show CDR1 as LNHDA and CDR2 as SQIVND (reference sequence). Trimming took off 3 bases at V and 3 bases at J, with 9 bases between the two ends. The CDR3 spans 13 residues. The CDR3 is CASSIVRGYEQYF. The CDR3 nucleotides are TGTGCCAGTAGTATCGTCAGGGGCTACGAGCAGTACTTC.

This clone was picked up a small number of times. The chain is built from TRBV7-6 and TRBJ2-7; 9 positions agree with TRBD1. In germline, CDR1 is SGHVS, CDR2 FNYEAQ. CDR3 length equals 16 residues. With V trimmed by 1 base and J by 6 bases, 10 bases remained unmatched. The chain's CDR3 is CASSLDTGTGFSEQYF. For the CDR3, the DNA is TGTGCCAGCAGCTTAGATACCGGGACAGGGTTCTCCGAGCAGTACTTC.

There are a few counts of this clone. The chain links TRBV19 to TRBJ1-5; unclear D gene. The CDR3 sequence is 13 residues long. From germline, CDR1 is LNHDA and CDR2 SQIVND (reference sequence). Trimming stripped 6 bases from V and 5 bases from J, with 11 bases between. As DNA, the CDR3 is TGTGCCAGTAGACTGCGCAGCGATCAGCCCCAGCATTTT. Its translation: CASRLRSDQPQHF.

The CDR3 bases are TGCAGCAGCTGGACTAGCGGGAGCGTGAAGACCCAGTACTTC. Translated: CSSWTSGSVKTQYF. The rearrangement uses TRBV29-1 and TRBJ2-5, with 13 nucleotides matching TRBD2. V trimming: 8 bases; J trimming: 6 bases; junction bases outside the gene matches: 9. CDR3 length: 14 residues. Germline CDR1 SQVTM, CDR2 ANQGSEA.

This clone was seen a few times. V is TRBV25-1 and J is TRBJ1-2, with D possibly matching TRBD1 (5 bases). V was cut by 4 bases and J by 4 bases, with 16 bases left in between. This CDR3 has 15 amino acids. Germline lookup yields CDR1 MGHDK and CDR2 SYGVNS. DNA of the CDR3: TGTGCCAGCAGTGCGACCGCAAGCGGGGGCTATGGCTACACCTTC. The encoded protein is CASSATASGGYGYTF.

The table lists this clone with a few counts. The chain links TRBV4-1 to TRBJ2-7; 8 bases line up with TRBD2. Trimming cost V 5 bases and J 5 bases; bases outside gene matches: 8. Germline assignment: CDR1 MGHRA and CDR2 YSYEKL. The CDR3 is 14 amino acids. The CDR3 sequence is CASSDRTGGDEQYF. The CDR3 nucleotides read TGCGCCAGCAGCGACCGGACGGGGGGGGACGAGCAGTACTTC.

Only a few counts were recorded for this clone. V is TRBV5-1 and J is TRBJ2-1, with 7 bases aligning to TRBD1. The CDR3 totals 14 residues. Germline CDR1 reads SGHRS; CDR2 reads YFSETQ. The V segment lost 2 bases and the J segment 5 bases; nucleotides outside the gene matches: 4. The DNA of the CDR3 is TGCGCCAGCAGCTTCCAGGGGGAAGACAATGAGCAGTTCTTC. Residues: CASSFQGEDNEQFF.

This clone was observed a few times. The germline gene is not matched at one end of the junction; a read error may be the cause. This chain links TRBV7-7 with TRBJ2-5, with 7 bases identical to TRBD1. The germline V gene encodes CDR1 SSHAT and CDR2 FNYEAQ (reference sequence). The CDR3 loop spans 14 amino acids. CDR3 in amino acids: CASSLGTAKETQYF. The CDR3 bases are TGTGCTAGCAGCTTAGGGACAGCTAAAGAGACCCAGTACTTC.

A word on this clone: The same CDR3 arises from other DNA sequences in this sample as well. The rearrangement joins TRBV5-4 to TRBJ2-2, with a weak D call TRBD1 (5 bases). Trimming took 4 bases from V and 1 from J, leaving 8 bases between them. Per the germline V gene, CDR1 is SGHNT and CDR2 is YYREEE (reference sequence). CDR3 length: 14 amino acids. The DNA of the CDR3 is TGTGCCAGCAGCCCTGGACAGAACACCGGGGAGCTGTTTTTT. This codes for CASSPGQNTGELFF.

The table lists this clone with a few counts. Other DNA sequences of this sample code for an identical CDR3. The rearrangement joins TRBV7-2 to TRBJ2-7, with D possibly matching TRBD1 (6 bases). V lost 1 base and J lost 2, with 6 bases in between. CDR3 size: 13 residues. CDR1 and CDR2 from the germline V gene are SGHTA and FQGNSA. CDR3 sequence reads: CASSLDRAYEQYF. The CDR3 DNA sequence: TGTGCCAGCAGCTTAGACAGGGCCTACGAGCAGTACTTC.

The V call is TRBV5-4, the J call TRBJ2-3, with 7 bases fitting TRBD2. J gave up 2 bases and V 4 bases, and 1 base lay outside the gene matches. CDR3 length: 13 residues. The germline V gene encodes CDR1 SGHNT and CDR2 YYREEE (reference sequence). CDR3 region: CASSGTNTDTQYF. CDR3 sequence (DNA): TGTGCCAGCAGCGGGACTAACACAGATACGCAGTATTTT.

The J gene is TRBJ2-5, the V gene TRBV7-9; a possible D gene is TRBD1 (6 bases). Germline-derived CDR1 and CDR2 are SEHNR and FQNEAQ (reference sequence). CDR3 length equals 13 residues. The V and J ends lost 0 bases and 5 bases respectively, with 7 bases between them. The DNA for the CDR3 is TGTGCCAGCAGCTTAGCCCAGGGGGAGACCCAGTACTTC. This translates into CASSLAQGETQYF.